This record looks at one TCR beta chain sequence and its context. No antigen is known for it. The source of the sample is a study of CXCR3-negative and CXCR3-positive naive CD8 T cells. Findings of the study overall: Naive CXCR3-negative and CXCR3-positive cells had similar TRBV-TRBJ usage; memory differed. High diversity, comparable across both naive subsets, contrasted with much lower diversity in memory CD8+ cells. TRB CDR3 hydrophobicity was greater in CXCR3-positive naive cells than in CXCR3-negative naive cells.

Preparation of TRB cDNA libraries relied on 5' RACE carrying UMI labels. Using the 5' RACE reads, TCRdb records one entry per CDR3 protein without DNA. The sample has roughly 8,100 distinct CDR3 sequences. Germline loops: CDR1 MDHEN, CDR2 SYDVKM. The CDR3 sequence is 12 residues long. This chain joins TRBV28 and TRBJ2-7. Input material: naive CXCR3+ CD8+ T cells from blood. Subset given: CD45RO-CCR7+CD27+CD95- naive CD8+ T cells expressing CXCR3 (TNR3+). The source is a human donor in good health. Some clones in this sample may be carry-over from other donors' samples. The CDR3 is CASSLKGNEQYF.